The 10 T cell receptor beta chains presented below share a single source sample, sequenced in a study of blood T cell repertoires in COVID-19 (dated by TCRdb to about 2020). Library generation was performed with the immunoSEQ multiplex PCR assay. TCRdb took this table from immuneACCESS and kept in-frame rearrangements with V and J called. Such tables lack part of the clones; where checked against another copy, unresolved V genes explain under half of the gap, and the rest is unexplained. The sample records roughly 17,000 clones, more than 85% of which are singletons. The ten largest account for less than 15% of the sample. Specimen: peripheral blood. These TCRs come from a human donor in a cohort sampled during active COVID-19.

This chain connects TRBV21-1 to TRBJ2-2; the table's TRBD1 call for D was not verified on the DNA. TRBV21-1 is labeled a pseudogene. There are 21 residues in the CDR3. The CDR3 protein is CASSKVQAGAITPSNTGELFF. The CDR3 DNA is TGTGCCAGCAGCAAAGTCCAGGCAGGGGCCATAACTCCGTCGAACACCGGGGAGCTGTTTTTT.

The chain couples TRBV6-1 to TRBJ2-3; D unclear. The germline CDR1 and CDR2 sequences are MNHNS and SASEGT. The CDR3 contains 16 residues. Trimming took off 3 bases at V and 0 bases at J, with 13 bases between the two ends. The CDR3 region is CASSDTVSTSTDTQYF. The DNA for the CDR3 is TGTGCCAGCAGTGATACGGTTTCTACTAGCACAGATACGCAGTATTTT.

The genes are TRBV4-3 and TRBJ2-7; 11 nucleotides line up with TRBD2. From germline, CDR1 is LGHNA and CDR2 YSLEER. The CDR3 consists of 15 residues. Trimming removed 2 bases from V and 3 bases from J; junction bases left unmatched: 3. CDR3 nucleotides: TGCGCCAGCAGCCAAATGACTAGCGGGGACTACGAGCAGTACTTC. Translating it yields CASSQMTSGDYEQYF.

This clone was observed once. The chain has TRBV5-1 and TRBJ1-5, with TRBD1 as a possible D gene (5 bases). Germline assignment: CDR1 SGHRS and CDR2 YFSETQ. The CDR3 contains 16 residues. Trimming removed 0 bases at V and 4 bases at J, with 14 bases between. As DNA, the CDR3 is TGCGCCAGCAGCTTGGTGCCCCAGGGTTTAAATCAGCCCCAGCATTTT. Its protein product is CASSLVPQGLNQPQHF. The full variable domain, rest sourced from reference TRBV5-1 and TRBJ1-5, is KAGVTQTPRYLIKTRGQQVTLSCSPISGHRSVSWYQQTPGQGLQFLFEYFSETQRNKGNFPGRFSGRQFSNSRSEMNVSTLELGDSALYLCASSLVPQGLNQPQHFGDGTRLSIL.

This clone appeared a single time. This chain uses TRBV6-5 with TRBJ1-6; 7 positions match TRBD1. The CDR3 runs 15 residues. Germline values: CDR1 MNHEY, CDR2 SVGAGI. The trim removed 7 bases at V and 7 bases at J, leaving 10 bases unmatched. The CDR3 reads CASNLRTGTNSPLHF. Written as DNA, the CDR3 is TGTGCCAGCAACCTAAGGACAGGAACAAATTCACCCCTCCACTTT.

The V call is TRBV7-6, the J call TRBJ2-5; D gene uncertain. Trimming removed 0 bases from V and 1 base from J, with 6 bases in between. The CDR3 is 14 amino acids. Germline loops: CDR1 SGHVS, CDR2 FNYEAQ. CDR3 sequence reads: CASSLAPIQETQYF. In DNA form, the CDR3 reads TGTGCCAGCAGCTTAGCGCCTATCCAAGAGACCCAGTACTTC.

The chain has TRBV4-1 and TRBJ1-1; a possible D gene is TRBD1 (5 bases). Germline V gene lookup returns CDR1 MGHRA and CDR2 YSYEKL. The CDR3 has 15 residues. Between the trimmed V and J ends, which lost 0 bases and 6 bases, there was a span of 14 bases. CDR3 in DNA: TGCGCCAGCAGCCAAGATAAAACAGGTCGCGCTGAAGCTTTCTTT. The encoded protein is CASSQDKTGRAEAFF.

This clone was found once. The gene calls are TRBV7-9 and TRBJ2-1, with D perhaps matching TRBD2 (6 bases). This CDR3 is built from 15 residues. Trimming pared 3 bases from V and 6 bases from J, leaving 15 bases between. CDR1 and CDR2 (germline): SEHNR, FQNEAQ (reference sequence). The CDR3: CASSFRWEDPNEQFF. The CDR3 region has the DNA TGTGCCAGCAGCTTCCGTTGGGAGGACCCCAATGAGCAGTTCTTC.

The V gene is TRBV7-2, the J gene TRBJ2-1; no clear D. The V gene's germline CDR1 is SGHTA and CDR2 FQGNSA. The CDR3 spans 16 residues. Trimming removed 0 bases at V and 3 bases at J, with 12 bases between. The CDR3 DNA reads TGTGCCAGCAGCTTAGCCGCAGGCACGAACTACAATGAGCAGTTCTTC. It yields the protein CASSLAAGTNYNEQFF. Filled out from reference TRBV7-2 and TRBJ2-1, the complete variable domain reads GAGVSQSPSNKVTEKGKDVELRCDPISGHTALYWYRQSLGQGLEFLIYFQGNSAPDKSGLPSDRFSAERTGGSVSTLTIQRTQQEDSAVYLCASSLAAGTNYNEQFFGPGTRLTVL.

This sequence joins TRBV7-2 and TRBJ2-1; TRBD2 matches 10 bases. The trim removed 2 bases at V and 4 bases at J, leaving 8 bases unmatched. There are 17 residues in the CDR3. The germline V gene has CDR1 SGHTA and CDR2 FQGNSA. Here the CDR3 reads CASSLRGGTSAYNEQFF. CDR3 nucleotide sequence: TGTGCCAGCAGCTTACGTGGAGGGACTAGCGCTTACAATGAGCAGTTCTTC.